This entry concerns a single T cell receptor beta chain. The junction shows a germline mismatch at one end, possibly a read error. The sample originates from a study of blood T cell repertoires in COVID-19. Study in general: The cDNA or gDNA used as material had been derived from T cells, B-cell-depleted T cells, or PBMCs.

Generated by immunoSEQ multiplex PCR, the TCRdb table keeps only in-frame clones and is missing some. The sample holds under 200,000 clones, roughly 90% seen once. The germline gives CDR1 SNHLY, CDR2 FYNNEI. The CDR3 covers 12 residues. The study counted Cohort 3 donors as recovered given two negative PCRs, clearance, or symptom resolution. The receptor was isolated from a woman aged 45-65 years who had recovered from COVID-19. The gene calls are TRBV2 and TRBJ2-5; no clear D gene. Sequencing was carried out using PBMCs or T cells enriched from blood (not recorded which). CDR3 in amino acids: CAGRGDQETQYF. The CDR3 DNA is TGTGCCGGCAGAGGAGACCAAGAGACCCAGTACTTC. The full variable domain, in which reference TRBV2 and TRBJ2-5 provide the parts outside the CDR3, is EPEVTQTPSHQVTQMGQEVILRCVPISNHLYFYWYRQILGQKVEFLVSFYNNEISEKSEIFDDQFSVERPDGSNFTLKIRSTKLEDSAMYFCAGRGDQETQYFGPGTRLLVL.